These 19 T cell receptor beta chains were all obtained from the same sample, sequenced in a study of human T cells and chemical hapten exposure. Time point given: pre-sensitization, week 0. The treatment is: therapeutic diphenylcyclopropenone sensitization with weekly scalp DPC. MiXCR, run by TCRdb on the RACE reads, gives a single entry per CDR3 protein. This sample has more than 300,000 distinct CDR3 sequences, with roughly 5.3% found just once. Source: whole blood, taken in connection with sensitization to the hapten diphenylcyclopropenone (DPC). All receptors come from a woman aged 50 to 60 with alopecia areata. Some clones in this sample may be carry-over from other donors' samples.

This clonotype was observed many times. The gene calls are TRBV6-1 and TRBJ2-7, with D possibly called TRBD1 or TRBD2 (6 bases each). This CDR3 has 12 residues. Germline V gene lookup returns CDR1 MNHNS and CDR2 SASEGT. V was trimmed by 7 bases and J by 7 bases, leaving 14 bases between them. In nucleotides, the CDR3 is TGTGCCAGCAAGAGAGGGGGGCAGGAGCAGTACTTC. This encodes CASKRGGQEQYF.

This clonotype showed up just a few times. In nucleotides, the CDR3 is TGCAGTGCTGGCCGGGACAGGGGTTTAAACATTCAGTACTTC. As protein: CSAGRDRGLNIQYF. The chain uses TRBV20-1 and TRBJ2-4; 10 nucleotides agree with TRBD1. Germline CDR1 is DFQATT and CDR2 is SNEGSKA (reference sequence). After removal of 5 bases from V and 6 bases from J, the junction contained 7 bases not matched to a gene. The CDR3 spans 14 residues.

This chain links TRBV29-1 with TRBJ2-7; 9 bases are a match to TRBD1. CDR1 and CDR2 from the germline V gene are SQVTM and ANQGSEA. This CDR3 spans 13 amino acids. J gave up 4 bases and V 7 bases, and 8 bases lay outside the gene matches. The CDR3 region has the DNA TGCAGCGCATGGGACAGGGAGTCGTACGAGCAGTACTTC. It encodes CSAWDRESYEQYF.

In its sample, this clonotype was seen once. Given a much more abundant clone one base away, this may be a read error. The chain recombines TRBV7-6 with TRBJ2-1; 10 positions agree with TRBD2. The V and J ends lost 5 bases and 10 bases, in that order; junction bases with no gene match: 5. The CDR3 length is 13 residues. Per germline, CDR1 SGHVS and CDR2 FNYEAQ. This chain's CDR3 is CASSTGLAAEQFF. The DNA of the CDR3 is TGTGCCAGCAGCACCGGACTAGCGGCAGAGCAGTTCTTC.

There are many counts of this clonotype. The rearrangement links TRBV9 to TRBJ1-2; tentative D call: TRBD1 (6 bases). Looked up from germline, CDR1 is SGDLS and CDR2 is YYNGEE. The CDR3 is 14 amino acids. With 3 bases removed from V and 5 bases from J, the gap between germline ends came to 14 bases. The CDR3 is CASSGLTGLYGYTF. For the CDR3, the DNA is TGTGCCAGCAGCGGCTTGACAGGCCTTTATGGCTACACCTTC.

CDR3 coding DNA: TGTGCCAGCAGCCTCACTACTAGCGGGGAGTACTTC. Translated: CASSLTTSGEYF. V and J are TRBV5-6 and TRBJ2-7; 10 nucleotides line up with TRBD2. The V and J ends lost 4 bases and 11 bases, in that order; junction bases with no gene match: 6. From germline, CDR1 is SGHDT and CDR2 YYEEEE. The CDR3 covers 12 residues. The variable domain in full, with the rest retrieved from reference TRBV5-6 and TRBJ2-7, is DAGVTQSPTHLIKTRGQQVTLRCSPKSGHDTVSWYQQALGQGPQFIFQYYEEEERQRGNFPDRFSGHQFPNYSSELNVNALLLGDSALYLCASSLTTSGEYFGPGTRLTVT.

The chain carries TRBV20-1 and TRBJ2-5; 10 positions agree with TRBD2. V shed 6 bases and J 2 bases; nucleotides not matched to a gene: 9. Per the germline V gene, CDR1 is DFQATT and CDR2 is SNEGSKA (reference sequence). The CDR3 totals 15 residues. Here the CDR3 reads CSATWGSGGQETQYF. CDR3 DNA: TGCAGTGCCACTTGGGGTAGCGGGGGGCAAGAGACCCAGTACTTC.

The CDR3 DNA reads TGTGCCAGCAGTTCGGCGGGTCCGCGCGAGCAGTACTTC. It is translated as CASSSAGPREQYF. This chain links TRBV27 with TRBJ2-7; possible D gene TRBD2, 5 bases. V was clipped by 4 bases and J by 6 bases, with 13 bases between them. Germline lookup yields CDR1 MNHEY and CDR2 SMNVEV (reference sequence). This CDR3 spans 13 amino acids.

This clonotype was seen repeatedly, ten times or more. The chain employs TRBV4-2 and TRBJ1-5; possible D gene TRBD1, 6 bases. The V gene lost 6 bases and the J gene lost 1 base, with 19 bases spanning the gap. CDR1 is LGHNA and CDR2 is YNFKEQ in the germline V gene. CDR3 length: 17 residues. The CDR3 DNA sequence: TGTGCCAGCAGACGCGATCGGACAGTACGGAGCAATCAGCCCCAGCATTTT. Amino acids: CASRRDRTVRSNQPQHF.

The V and J genes are TRBV5-1 and TRBJ2-1; a weak D match, TRBD1 (6 bases). The V end lost 3 bases, the J end lost 6 bases, and 13 bases lay between the germline ends. The CDR3 has 14 amino acids. Looked up from germline, CDR1 is SGHRS and CDR2 is YFSETQ. The CDR3 DNA sequence: TGCGCCAGCAGCTACCTTACGGACAGCAATGAGCAGTTCTTC. This codes for CASSYLTDSNEQFF.

The sample holds a few counts of this clonotype. V gene TRBV6-5 combines with J gene TRBJ2-5; D assignment may be TRBD1 or TRBD2 (5 bases each). The CDR3 totals 14 residues. V was clipped by 5 bases and J by 4 bases, with 14 bases between them. Germline V gene data show CDR1 as MNHEY and CDR2 as SVGAGI. CDR3 region: CASSDWGIVETQYF. CDR3 DNA: TGTGCCAGCAGTGACTGGGGGATTGTAGAGACCCAGTACTTC.

This clonotype was observed a handful of times. This rearrangement joins TRBV2 to TRBJ1-3; 8 positions agree with TRBD1. The CDR3 contains 14 residues. Looked up from germline, CDR1 is SNHLY and CDR2 is FYNNEI. The trim removed 6 bases at V and 4 bases at J, leaving 5 bases unmatched. DNA for the CDR3: TGTGCCAGCAGGGCAGGGGGCGCCGGAAACACCATATATTTT. Protein product: CASRAGGAGNTIYF.

V and J are TRBV5-6 and TRBJ2-5; TRBD2 matches 12 bases. V gave up 3 bases and J gave up 5 bases; unmatched junction bases: 8. Germline loops: CDR1 SGHDT, CDR2 YYEEEE. The CDR3 runs to 16 residues. In nucleotides, the CDR3 is TGTGCCAGCAGCTCTCGACTAGCGGGAGTCAGGGAGACCCAGTACTTC. It specifies CASSSRLAGVRETQYF.

This clonotype was picked up many times. The chain has TRBV6-2 or TRBV6-3 and TRBJ2-1; 9 nucleotides match TRBD2. The CDR3 totals 12 residues. Per the germline V gene, CDR1 is MNHEY and CDR2 is SVGEGT. Trimming at V came to 5 bases and at J to 7 bases, leaving 0 bases not matched to a gene. The CDR3 bases are TGTGCCAGCAGTACTAGCGGGAATGAGCAGTTCTTC. Encoded protein: CASSTSGNEQFF.

This clonotype was seen many times. The V gene is TRBV19, the J gene TRBJ2-1, with TRBD2 identical over 12 bases. The V and J ends lost 4 bases and 4 bases, in that order; junction bases with no gene match: 5. Looked up from germline, CDR1 is LNHDA and CDR2 is SQIVND (reference sequence). CDR3 length: 16 amino acids. The CDR3 region is CASSTRTSGAYNEQFF. The CDR3, as DNA: TGTGCCAGTAGTACCCGGACTAGCGGGGCTTACAATGAGCAGTTCTTC.

The table lists this clonotype with many counts. The chain has TRBV27 and TRBJ2-7; D uncertain. The germline CDR1 and CDR2 sequences are MNHEY and SMNVEV (reference sequence). The CDR3 contains 13 residues. The V gene lost 5 bases and the J gene lost 1 base, with 9 bases spanning the gap. This CDR3 reads CASSPRMSYEQYF. The DNA of the CDR3 is TGTGCCAGCAGTCCAAGGATGTCCTACGAGCAGTACTTC.

This clonotype was detected ten times or more. The CDR3 DNA reads TGTGCCAGCAGGGAGACAGGACGCGTAGCTTTCTTT. Protein product: CASRETGRVAFF. The J gene is TRBJ1-1, the V gene TRBV6-1; D possibly corresponds to TRBD1 (6 bases). Germline CDR1 reads MNHNS; CDR2 reads SASEGT. The CDR3 has 12 residues. V was trimmed by 6 bases and J by 10 bases, leaving 15 bases between them.

This clonotype was picked up many times. The rearrangement uses TRBV2 and TRBJ2-7; D uncertain. Germline V gene lookup returns CDR1 SNHLY and CDR2 FYNNEI. The CDR3 runs to 12 residues. V was cut by 0 bases and J by 6 bases, with 6 bases left in between. The CDR3 loop is CASSEARFEQYF. The CDR3 DNA reads TGTGCCAGCAGTGAAGCCCGGTTCGAGCAGTACTTC.

The rearrangement joins TRBV29-1 to TRBJ1-1; D is undetermined. The germline V gene has CDR1 SQVTM and CDR2 ANQGSEA. V was pared by 0 bases and J by 1 base, with 6 bases between. This CDR3 spans 13 amino acids. The DNA of the CDR3 is TGCAGCGTTGAAGAGATACCGAACACTGAAGCTTTCTTT. Its protein is CSVEEIPNTEAFF.